A selection of T cell receptor beta chains follows, all from one sample in a study of T cells in Graves' hyperthyroidism and ophthalmopathy. MiXCR was run by TCRdb on the multiplex PCR reads, yielding one entry per CDR3 protein. The top ten hold less than 65% of the sample, which has around 340,000 distinct CDR3 sequences, 15% to 20% seen once. The sample taken for sequencing was blood. These TCRs come from a woman aged 45-65 years with Graves' hyperthyroidism. Each CDR3 is given with its conserved first and last residue. Fields, in order: J gene, V gene, clone size, D gene, CDR3 DNA, CDR3 protein. The D gene is left open where the match is weak. The size field is filled for only some rows; it gives once, few, many or a size class.

>TRBJ2-1|TRBV11-1|few|TRBD2
TGTGCCAGCAGTCTTTCGGGGGGGCTTAATGAGCAGTTCTTC
CASSLSGGLNEQFF
>TRBJ2-2|TRBV9|few|TRBD2
TGTGCCAGCAGCGTACTCCCGGGAGGGACCGGGGAGCTGTTTTTT
CASSVLPGGTGELFF
>TRBJ2-1|TRBV20-1|many|TRBD1
TGCAGTGCTAGAGAAAGACAGGGAACACGGGATGAGCAGTTCTTC
CSARERQGTRDEQFF
>TRBJ1-6|TRBV11-2|.|.
TGTGCCAGCAGCTTGGACCGACATAATTCACCCCTCCACTTT
CASSLDRHNSPLHF
>TRBJ1-2|TRBV20-1|many|.
TGCAGTGCTAGAGATCCCTGGGGGGGAGGCTACACCTTC
CSARDPWGGGYTF
>TRBJ2-5|TRBV11-2|many|TRBD2
TGTGCCAGCAGCGAGGCTAGCGGAGCCCCGACCCAGTACTTC
CASSEASGAPTQYF
>TRBJ2-3|TRBV30|many|.
TGTGCCTGCCTGGCAGTGCCCCAGTATTTT
CACLAVPQYF
>TRBJ1-2|TRBV12-3/TRBV12-4|few|TRBD1
TGCGCCGCGGGACAGAGAACCTATGGCTACACCTTC
CAAGQRTYGYTF
>TRBJ1-6|TRBV7-2|.|.
TGTGCCAGCAGCCTCGGTATGGGGTTTAATTCACCCCTCCACTTT
CASSLGMGFNSPLHF
>TRBJ1-3|TRBV7-3|.|.
TGTGCCAGCAGCCCTAATCCCGGACTGGGAGGAAACACCATATATTTT
CASSPNPGLGGNTIYF
>TRBJ2-3|TRBV5-1|few|TRBD2
TGCGCCAGCAGCTTATCCCCGGGACTAGCGGACACAGATACGCAGTATTTT
CASSLSPGLADTDTQYF
>TRBJ2-5|TRBV5-1|.|.
TGCGCCAGCAGCCCCTCAACAGGGAATCAAGAGACCCAGTACTTC
CASSPSTGNQETQYF
>TRBJ2-7|TRBV27|many|TRBD2
TGTGCCAGCAGCTCTAGCGGGACCGCCTACGAGCAGTACTTC
CASSSSGTAYEQYF
>TRBJ2-3|TRBV9|.|TRBD2
TGTGCCAGCAGCACACTAGCGGGGGGCTTCACAGATACGCAGTATTTT
CASSTLAGGFTDTQYF
>TRBJ2-7|TRBV20-1|many|.
TGCAGTGCTAGAGACGGGACATCGGTCGTCTACGAGCAGTACTTC
CSARDGTSVVYEQYF
>TRBJ2-1|TRBV12-3/TRBV12-4|.|TRBD2
TGTGCCAGCAGTTTCGGCGGGGGGGCAGATGAGCAGTTCTTC
CASSFGGGADEQFF
>TRBJ1-6|TRBV20-1|many|.
TGCAGTGCTAGAGATCTAACGGAACAGGGCAGTGCTTCACCCCTCCACTTT
CSARDLTEQGSASPLHF
>TRBJ1-6|TRBV7-3|.|.
TGTGCCAGCAGCTTAACCTCGACAGGAGCACCCCTCCACTTT
CASSLTSTGAPLHF
>TRBJ2-7|TRBV12-3/TRBV12-4|many|.
TGTGCCAGCAGTTGGTGGCCAGAGTCCTACGAGCAGTACTTC
CASSWWPESYEQYF
>TRBJ1-3|TRBV20-1|few|.
TGCAGTGCTAACTCAGACATCCCCGGGGACACCATATATTTT
CSANSDIPGDTIYF
>TRBJ2-7|TRBV27|many|TRBD2
TGTGCCAGCAGTCGCCTAGCGGGAGTAGGTTACGAGCAGTACTTC
CASSRLAGVGYEQYF